This paragraph covers one TCR beta chain sequence. Its antigen remains unidentified. The entry originates in a study of CD4 T cells in relation to SARS-CoV-2 and coronaviruses. Study-wide context: PBMCs were cultured with antigen for around nine days before TCR beta sequencing.

Regarding the study as a whole: Samples before the pandemic and after infection were not matched within any donor. Crossreactivity was assessed only for spike protein, not other viral proteins. Compared with monoreactive clones, crossreactive clones showed significantly weaker SARS-CoV-2 expansion.

Measured with immunoSEQ multiplex PCR; TCRdb has only the in-frame clones, and not every one. The sample carries tens of thousands of clones, 70% to 85% recorded once. CDR3 size: 15 residues. Germline CDR1 and CDR2: SGHDN and FVKESK. The V gene lost 3 bases and the J gene lost 5 bases, with 16 bases spanning the gap. This chain connects TRBV14 to TRBJ2-5; D might be TRBD2 (6 bases). The TCR originated in an adult with COVID-19. Sequencing was performed on memory CD4+ T cells from PBMCs, cultured in vitro. CDR3 sequence reads: CASSQGGGVLETQYF. The CDR3 DNA sequence: TGTGCCAGCAGCCAGGGGGGAGGCGTCTTGGAGACCCAGTACTTC.